This T cell receptor (beta chain) was profiled in a study of blood T cell repertoires in COVID-19. Overall study: Both acute and convalescent COVID-19 samples were obtained from the United States, Italy and Spain. From T cells, B-cell-depleted T cells, or PBMCs came the material, which was cDNA or gDNA.

The length of the CDR3 is 15 residues. V was clipped by 0 bases and J by 6 bases; unmatched bases: 3. Germline V gene lookup returns CDR1 MGHRA and CDR2 YSYEKL. How the authors handled the data: Reference gene primer amplification in the assay estimated nucleated cell counts. Sequenced by immunoSEQ multiplex PCR; TCRdb stores in-frame clones only, minus some. V, J and clone size are taken as reported in that table, and D and trimming were inferred from the DNA itself. The table includes 70,000 or so clones, roughly nine tenths detected once. The sequence was collected from a man over 45 with acute or convalescent COVID-19. The sequencing input was peripheral blood. The rearrangement links TRBV4-1 to TRBJ1-4; 8 bases line up with TRBD1. Here the CDR3 DNA reads TGCGCCAGCAGCCAAGATGGGACAGGAGATGAAAAACTGTTTTTT. It yields the protein CASSQDGTGDEKLFF.